This TCR beta chain derives from a study of identical twins. Findings of the study overall: Fewer insertions were carried by abundant cord blood beta clonotypes, but none was seen in memory repertoires. Modeled out-of-frame TCR alpha sharing in monozygotic twins fell below observed levels.

A few counts support this clonotype. As yet, its antigen is unknown. cDNA molecules carried unique molecular identifiers, and template switching added a universal primer site. MiXCR was run by TCRdb on the 5' RACE reads, yielding one entry per CDR3 protein. The sample shows roughly 770,000 distinct CDR3 sequences, 18% of them seen only once. The same data also contributed to another study, on T cells expressing NK-cell markers.

The TCR sequence derives from a woman in her late teens or twenties in good health. Sequencing input: PBMCs.

The CDR3 sequence is CASSVEGAPETQYF. The CDR3 DNA reads TGTGCCAGCAGCGTTGAAGGAGCGCCAGAGACCCAGTACTTC. The rearrangement uses TRBV7-9 and TRBJ2-5; D call uncertain. Trimming removed 5 bases at V and 4 bases at J, with 14 bases between. CDR3 length equals 14 residues. CDR1 is SEHNR, CDR2 FQNEAQ, per germline (reference sequence).